The 11 T cell receptor beta chains below come from one sample, sequenced in a study of OX40 agonist ivuxolimab in advanced cancers. The data were produced by immunoSEQ multiplex PCR, yet TCRdb's version contains in-frame clones alone and is incomplete. The repertoire consists of just under 75,000 clones, with around 90% occurring once and the leading ten covering more than 0.45%. The input for sequencing was CD4+ or CD8+ T cells sorted from blood, taken in a trial of the OX40 agonist ivuxolimab. These receptors all stem from an adult with an advanced solid tumor such as melanoma, head and neck, liver or kidney cancer.

The CDR3 here is CASSSNFFSGNTIYF. DNA of the CDR3: TGTGCCAGCAGTTCCAATTTCTTCTCTGGAAACACCATATATTTT. The chain joins TRBV28 to TRBJ1-3; D is undetermined. CDR1 and CDR2 (germline): MDHEN, SYDVKM. The V end lost 4 bases, the J end lost 0 bases, and 10 bases lay between the germline ends. CDR3 size: 15 residues.

The chain employs TRBV5-1 and TRBJ1-3; no firm D call. Germline V gene sequence: CDR1 SGHRS, CDR2 YFSETQ. CDR3 size: 15 residues. Trimming took 0 bases from V and 0 from J, leaving 7 bases between them. CDR3 sequence (DNA): TGCGCCAGCAGCTTGGACGATTTCTCTGGAAACACCATATATTTT. Amino acid sequence: CASSLDDFSGNTIYF.

The gene calls are TRBV7-9 and TRBJ1-5, with D unresolved. Germline V gene lookup returns CDR1 SEHNR and CDR2 FQNEAQ (reference sequence). V lost 2 bases and J 1 base, leaving 0 bases between the germline ends. CDR3 length: 12 amino acids. The CDR3 nucleotides are TGTGCCAGCAGCTTAAGCAATCAGCCCCAGCATTTT. Residues: CASSLSNQPQHF. The complete variable domain, with remaining parts taken from reference TRBV7-9 and TRBJ1-5, reads DTGVSQNPRHKITKRGQNVTFRCDPISEHNRLYWYRQTLGQGPEFLTYFQNEAQLEKSRLLSDRFSAERPKGSFSTLEIQRTEQGDSAMYLCASSLSNQPQHFGDGTRLSIL.

V is TRBV7-9 and J is TRBJ2-7; D might be TRBD1 (5 bases). Germline CDR1 is SEHNR and CDR2 is FQNEAQ (reference sequence). The V end was cut by 5 bases, the J end by 4 bases, with 9 bases between. The CDR3 runs to 12 residues. The chain's CDR3 is CASSAQGYEQYF. CDR3 in DNA: TGTGCCAGCAGCGCGCAGGGATACGAGCAGTACTTC.

The chain is built from TRBV10-3 and TRBJ2-7, with D tentatively TRBD1 or TRBD2 (5 bases each). V shed 11 bases and J shed 1 base, with 18 bases lying between them. The CDR3 runs 14 residues. The germline V gene has CDR1 ENHRY and CDR2 SYGVKD. The DNA for the CDR3 is TGTGCCGCTAAAACCGGGACCCTTTCCTACGAGCAGTACTTC. It is translated as CAAKTGTLSYEQYF.

The chain is built from TRBV5-6 and TRBJ2-7, with 8 bases identical to TRBD1. With 3 bases clipped from V and 1 base from J, the junction kept 12 bases outside the gene matches. Germline-derived CDR1 and CDR2 are SGHDT and YYEEEE. The CDR3 loop spans 17 amino acids. Here the CDR3 reads CASSSRVGRGLSYEQYF. The CDR3 DNA is TGTGCCAGCAGCTCCCGGGTCGGCAGGGGGCTATCCTACGAGCAGTACTTC. The full variable domain, completed using reference TRBV5-6 and TRBJ2-7, is DAGVTQSPTHLIKTRGQQVTLRCSPKSGHDTVSWYQQALGQGPQFIFQYYEEEERQRGNFPDRFSGHQFPNYSSELNVNALLLGDSALYLCASSSRVGRGLSYEQYFGPGTRLTVT.

The V and J genes are TRBV19 and TRBJ1-5, with no clear D. V was clipped by 5 bases and J by 4 bases, with 9 bases between them. Germline V gives CDR1 LNHDA, CDR2 SQIVND (reference sequence). The CDR3 has 13 residues. Here the CDR3 DNA reads TGTGCCAGTAGTGGTACTACAAATCAGCCCCAGCATTTT. Protein sequence: CASSGTTNQPQHF.

A remark on this clone: At the DNA level, this CDR3 is encoded by other sequences in the same sample as well. The rearrangement uses TRBV10-2 and TRBJ2-7, with 12 positions matching TRBD2. Per germline, CDR1 WSHSY and CDR2 SAAADI. The CDR3 extends over 13 amino acids. Germline trimming cut 8 bases from V and 5 bases from J; bases unmatched to any gene: 4. The CDR3 spells CASRLAGENEQYF. CDR3 nucleotide sequence: TGCGCCAGCCGACTAGCGGGAGAAAACGAGCAGTACTTC.

The rearrangement uses TRBV6-1 and TRBJ2-5, with D perhaps TRBD1 or TRBD2 (7 bases each). The CDR3 contains 15 residues. Germline V gene sequence: CDR1 MNHNS, CDR2 SASEGT. V gave up 7 bases and J gave up 1 base, with 16 bases separating them. In nucleotides, the CDR3 is TGTGCCAGCATGAGGGGGCTAGCGGCCCAAGAGACCCAGTACTTC. Translating gives CASMRGLAAQETQYF.

This chain joins TRBV5-4 and TRBJ2-7, with 7 positions matching TRBD2. The CDR3 extends over 17 amino acids. Per the germline V gene, CDR1 is SGHNT and CDR2 is YYREEE (reference sequence). V lost 4 bases to trimming and J lost 4 bases; unmatched junction nucleotides: 17. Here the CDR3 reads CASSQGSHAGVKYEQYF. CDR3 nucleotide sequence: TGTGCCAGCAGCCAGGGTAGTCACGCGGGAGTTAAGTACGAGCAGTACTTC.

The rearrangement links TRBV28 to TRBJ2-1; tentatively, D is TRBD2 (5 bases). The CDR3 loop spans 14 amino acids. The germline gives CDR1 MDHEN, CDR2 SYDVKM. V lost 6 bases and J 0 bases, leaving 9 bases between the germline ends. CDR3 sequence reads: CASRSGGSYNEQFF. DNA for the CDR3: TGTGCCAGCAGGAGCGGAGGCTCCTACAATGAGCAGTTCTTC.